The following is a T cell receptor (beta chain) sequence with its context. Its antigen is as yet unknown. This table comes from immunoSEQ multiplex PCR, and its TCRdb copy is limited to in-frame clones, with some not included. The sample lists roughly 170,000 clones; more than 65% were seen once. The entry originates in a study of cytomegalovirus exposure and HLA in healthy donors. Study-level findings and limits: Reports credit the classifier with highly specific, highly sensitive diagnosis of cytomegalovirus status. A few of the chains that were CMV-associated were confirmed in vitro to be specific for CMV antigens. Over 150 TCR beta chains were listed as cytomegalovirus-associated.

Separate from the approximately 670-subject first cohort, the roughly 120-subject validation cohort was the one that the donors belonged to. Per germline, CDR1 LNHDA and CDR2 SQIVND (reference sequence). V lost 5 bases, J lost 4 bases, and 6 bases stayed unmatched. There are 15 residues in the CDR3. This chain joins TRBV19 and TRBJ1-4; 8 bases fit TRBD1. Sample: PBMCs. This clonotype originated in a woman younger than 30 in good health and CMV-seropositive. Here the CDR3 reads CASSPGQGRNEKLFF. In DNA form, the CDR3 reads TGTGCCAGTAGTCCAGGACAGGGACGTAATGAAAAACTGTTTTTT.